Only a few counts were recorded for the clone carrying this T cell receptor (beta chain). Original handling: By means of reference gene primer amplification, nucleated cell counts were estimated. Some clones are missing from TCRdb's copy, which holds only in-frame ones; the method was immunoSEQ multiplex PCR. D and trimming were read from the DNA, whereas the V and J calls and clone size are those reported in that table. The repertoire holds hundreds of thousands of clones, with approximately 83% as singletons. The sample originates from a study of blood T cell repertoires in COVID-19. Overall study context: From the United States, Italy and Spain came samples of acute and convalescent COVID-19. T cells, B-cell-depleted T cells, or PBMCs supplied cDNA or gDNA.

The V gene lost 6 bases and the J gene lost 11 bases, with 17 bases spanning the gap. This CDR3 spans 13 amino acids. Germline CDR1 and CDR2: KGHSH and LQKENI. The chain couples TRBV18 to TRBJ1-5, with D tentatively TRBD1 (5 bases). Material: peripheral blood. This TCR was sampled from an elderly woman with acute or convalescent COVID-19. The CDR3 bases are TGTGCCAGCTCCCCGGAAGGGGAACTGGCCCAGCATTTT. Translation: CASSPEGELAQHF. The full variable domain, its missing parts supplied by reference TRBV18 and TRBJ1-5, is NAGVMQNPRHLVRRRGQEARLRCSPMKGHSHVYWYRQLPEEGLKFMVYLQKENIIDESGMPKERFSAEFPKEGPSILRIQQVVRGDSAAYFCASSPEGELAQHFGDGTRLSIL.